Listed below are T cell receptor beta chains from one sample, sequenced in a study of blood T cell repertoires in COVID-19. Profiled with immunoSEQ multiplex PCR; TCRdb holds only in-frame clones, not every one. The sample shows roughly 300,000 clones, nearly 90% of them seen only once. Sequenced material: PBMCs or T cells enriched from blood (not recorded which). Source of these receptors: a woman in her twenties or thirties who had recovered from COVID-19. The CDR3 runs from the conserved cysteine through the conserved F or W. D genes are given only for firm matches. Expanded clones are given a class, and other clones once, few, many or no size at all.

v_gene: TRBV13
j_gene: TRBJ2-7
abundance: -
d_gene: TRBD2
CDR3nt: TGTGCCAGCAGCGGAGGACTAGCGGGGGCATTCTCCTACGAGCAGTACTTC
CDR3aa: CASSGGLAGAFSYEQYF

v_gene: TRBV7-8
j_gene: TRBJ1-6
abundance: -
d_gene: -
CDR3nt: TGTGCCAGCAGCCCCTGGGACGGGAGCTCCTATAATTCACCCCTCCACTTT
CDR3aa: CASSPWDGSSYNSPLHF

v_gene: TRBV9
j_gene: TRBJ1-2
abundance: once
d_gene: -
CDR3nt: TGTGCCAGCAGCGCATTACAGGGTTACTATGGCTACACCTTC
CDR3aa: CASSALQGYYGYTF

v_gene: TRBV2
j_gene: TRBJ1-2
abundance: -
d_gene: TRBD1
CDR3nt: TGTGCCAGCAATTACCGCCGGGGACAGGGGAAGGATGGCTACACCTTC
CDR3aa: CASNYRRGQGKDGYTF

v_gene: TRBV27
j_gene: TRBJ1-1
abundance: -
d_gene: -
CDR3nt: TGTGCCAGCGGTACAGGGTGGGCTGAAGCTTTCTTT
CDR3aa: CASGTGWAEAFF

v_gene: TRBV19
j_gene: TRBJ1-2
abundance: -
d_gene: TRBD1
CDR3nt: TGTGCCAGTAGTTCCTCGACAGGGGGGTATGGCTACACCTTC
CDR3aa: CASSSSTGGYGYTF

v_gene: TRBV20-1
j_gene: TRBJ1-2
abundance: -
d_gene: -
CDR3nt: TGCAGTGCTAGTCGCGGATCCTTAGCTAACTATGGCTACACCTTC
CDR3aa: CSASRGSLANYGYTF

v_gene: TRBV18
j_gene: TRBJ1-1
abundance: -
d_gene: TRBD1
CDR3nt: TGTGCCAGCTCAACCAGGACAGGGGACACTGAAGCTTTCTTT
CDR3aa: CASSTRTGDTEAFF

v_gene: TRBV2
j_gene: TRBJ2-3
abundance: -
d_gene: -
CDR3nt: TGTGCCAGCAGTGCCATCGGGGGCACAGATACGCAGTATTTT
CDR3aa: CASSAIGGTDTQYF

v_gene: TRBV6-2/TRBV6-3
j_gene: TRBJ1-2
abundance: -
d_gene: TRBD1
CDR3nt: TGTGCCAGCAGTTACCACGACAGGGGGAGATATGGCTACACCTTC
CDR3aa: CASSYHDRGRYGYTF

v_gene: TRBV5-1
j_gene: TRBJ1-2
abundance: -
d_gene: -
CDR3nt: TGCGCCAGCAGCCCGGATGGGGGCGCTAACTATGGCTACACCTTC
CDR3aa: CASSPDGGANYGYTF

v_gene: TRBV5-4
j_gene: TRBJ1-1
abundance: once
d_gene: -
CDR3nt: TGTGCCAGCAGCCCACGGACGGGCGGGACTGAAGCTTTCTTT
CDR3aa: CASSPRTGGTEAFF

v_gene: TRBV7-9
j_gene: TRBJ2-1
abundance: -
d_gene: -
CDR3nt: TGTGCCAGCGGGGTGGCGGGCCGAAGCTCCTACAATGAGCAGTTCTTC
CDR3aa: CASGVAGRSSYNEQFF

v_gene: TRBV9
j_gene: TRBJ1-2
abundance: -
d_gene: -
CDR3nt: TGTGCCAGCAGCGTAGATGGCAGGACTGATGGCTACACCTTC
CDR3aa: CASSVDGRTDGYTF

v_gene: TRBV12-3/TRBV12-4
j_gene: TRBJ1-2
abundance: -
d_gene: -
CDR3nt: TGTGCCAGCAGTTTCAGCGGCTCTGGCTACACCTTC
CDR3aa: CASSFSGSGYTF

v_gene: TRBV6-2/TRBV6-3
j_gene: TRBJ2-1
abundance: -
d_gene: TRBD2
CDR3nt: TGTGCCAGCAGCCCGGGGGGATCCTACAATGAGCAGTTCTTC
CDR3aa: CASSPGGSYNEQFF

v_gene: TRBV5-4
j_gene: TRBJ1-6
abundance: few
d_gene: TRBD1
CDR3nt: TGTGCCAGCAGCTTGGACAGGGGGGGGCTTTCACCCCTCCACTTT
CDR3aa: CASSLDRGGLSPLHF

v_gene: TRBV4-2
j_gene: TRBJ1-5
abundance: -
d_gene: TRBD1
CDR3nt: TGTGCCAGCAGCCAAGAACTCCGGGACAGAAATCAGCCCCAGCATTTT
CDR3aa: CASSQELRDRNQPQHF

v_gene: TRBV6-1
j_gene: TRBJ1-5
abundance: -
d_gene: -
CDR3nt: TGTGCCAGCAGTGAAAATCACAGACGAGATCAGCCCCAGCATTTT
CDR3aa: CASSENHRRDQPQHF

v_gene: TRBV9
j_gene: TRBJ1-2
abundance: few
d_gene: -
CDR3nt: TGTGCCAGCAGCGTAGTCAGTTCAGCGGGGGATGGCTACACCTTC
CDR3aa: CASSVVSSAGDGYTF

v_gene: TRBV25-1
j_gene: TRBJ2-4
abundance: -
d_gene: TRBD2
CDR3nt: TGTGCCAGCAGTGAATACGCGGGGGGGGCCAAAAACATTCAGTACTTC
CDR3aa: CASSEYAGGAKNIQYF

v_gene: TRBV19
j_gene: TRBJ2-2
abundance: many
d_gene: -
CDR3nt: TGTGCCACCGTGCGGGGCACCGGGGAGCTGTTTTTT
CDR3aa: CATVRGTGELFF

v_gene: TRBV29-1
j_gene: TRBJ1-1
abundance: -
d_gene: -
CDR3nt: TGCGTCTGCGGGAGCGGCACTGAAGCTTTCTTT
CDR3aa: CVCGSGTEAFF

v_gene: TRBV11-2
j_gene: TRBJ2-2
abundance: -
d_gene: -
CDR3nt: TGTGCCACCTGGCAGGGGTTATCTTTGGGCACCGGGGAGCTGTTTTTT
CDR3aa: CATWQGLSLGTGELFF

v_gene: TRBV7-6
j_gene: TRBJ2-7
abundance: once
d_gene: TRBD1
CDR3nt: TGTGCCAGCAGCGTAAGACAGGGGTCCGCCTACGAGCAGTACTTC
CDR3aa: CASSVRQGSAYEQYF

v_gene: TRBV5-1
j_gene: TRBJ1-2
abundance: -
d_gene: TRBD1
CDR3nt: TGCGCCAGCAGCTTTGCGTCTGGGACAGGGGTTCGTGGCTACACCTTC
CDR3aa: CASSFASGTGVRGYTF

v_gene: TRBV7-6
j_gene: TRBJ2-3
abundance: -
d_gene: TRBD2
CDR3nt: TGTGCCAGCAGCCCCCGGGGGGCTAGCGGGGGAGATACGCAGTATTTT
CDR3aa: CASSPRGASGGDTQYF

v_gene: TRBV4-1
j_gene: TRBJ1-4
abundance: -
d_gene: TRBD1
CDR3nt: TGCGCCAGCAGCCAAGAGAGGGGGCTAGAAAAACTGTTTTTT
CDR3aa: CASSQERGLEKLFF